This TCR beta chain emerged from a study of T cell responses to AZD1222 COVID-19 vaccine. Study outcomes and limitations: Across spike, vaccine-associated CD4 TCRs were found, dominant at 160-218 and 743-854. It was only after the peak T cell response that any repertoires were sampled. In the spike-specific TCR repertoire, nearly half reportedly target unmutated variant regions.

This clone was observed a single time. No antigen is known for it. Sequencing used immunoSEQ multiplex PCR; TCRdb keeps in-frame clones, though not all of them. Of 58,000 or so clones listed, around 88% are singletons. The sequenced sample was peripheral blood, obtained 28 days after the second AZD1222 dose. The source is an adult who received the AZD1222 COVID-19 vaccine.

DNA of the CDR3: TGTGCCAGCTCACCCGACGGGGTGGGCTACACCTTC. Its protein product is CASSPDGVGYTF. The chain recombines TRBV18 with TRBJ1-2; unclear D gene. Germline lookup yields CDR1 KGHSH and CDR2 LQKENI. This CDR3 contains 12 residues. V dropped 3 bases and J dropped 8 bases, with 10 bases sitting between them.